In this sample, the clone carrying this T cell receptor (beta chain) turned up many times. The source of the sample is a study of T-cell reconstitution after alpha-beta-depleted transplantation in children. During its preparation, the TCRbeta library received unique molecular identifiers. A single record per CDR3 protein comes from TCRdb applying MiXCR to the PCR reads. The sample records some 530,000 distinct CDR3 sequences, around 13% being singletons. The CDR3 has 17 amino acids. Germline CDR1 DFQATT, CDR2 SNEGSKA (reference sequence). The germline V and J ends were trimmed by 1 base and 9 bases, with 25 bases remaining between them.

The sequenced sample was PBMCs from the stem cell graft donor, obtained from the stem cell graft. This clonotype originated in a human donor who donated a stem cell graft to a child with combined immunodeficiency. This sequence joins TRBV20-1 and TRBJ2-1, with unresolved D. CDR3 region: CSARVPPQARPMGEQFF. CDR3 in DNA: TGCAGTGCTAGAGTGCCTCCGCAGGCCCGTCCTATGGGTGAGCAGTTCTTC.